These 9 T cell receptor beta chains came from one sample sequenced in a study of T cell changes during pregnancy in multiple sclerosis. This table comes from immunoSEQ multiplex PCR, and its TCRdb copy is limited to in-frame clones, with some not included. Of 50,000 or so clones listed, 91% are singletons. Sequencing was performed on CD8+ T cells from peripheral blood mononuclear cells, taken after pregnancy. Source of these receptors: a female donor with multiple sclerosis, enrolled in a pregnancy study.

The rearrangement links TRBV27 to TRBJ2-1, with 7 bases aligning to TRBD1. This CDR3 comprises 14 residues. Trimming at V came to 5 bases and at J to 1 base, leaving 2 bases not matched to a gene. Per the germline V gene, CDR1 is MNHEY and CDR2 is SMNVEV (reference sequence). The CDR3 loop reads CASSRDSSYNEQFF. Written as DNA, the CDR3 is TGTGCCAGCAGTCGGGACAGTTCCTACAATGAGCAGTTCTTC.

The chain couples TRBV7-2 to TRBJ2-1; D perhaps matches TRBD2 (5 bases). Trimming pared 6 bases from V and 3 bases from J, leaving 21 bases between. The CDR3 is 17 residues long. The germline V gene encodes CDR1 SGHTA and CDR2 FQGNSA. The CDR3, as DNA: TGTGCCAGCAGTACTCAAATCCTTGTCGGGATCTACAATGAGCAGTTCTTC. It translates to CASSTQILVGIYNEQFF.

The CDR3 DNA reads as TGTGCCAGCAGCTTTGCTGGGTCGGGGTACGAGCAGTACTTC. This sequence encodes CASSFAGSGYEQYF. The chain combines TRBV7-8 with TRBJ2-7, with D perhaps TRBD2 (5 bases). V gave up 3 bases and J gave up 4 bases, with 13 bases separating them. The germline CDR1 and CDR2 sequences are SGHVS and FQNEAQ. The length of the CDR3 is 14 residues.

A few counts support this clone. The chain uses TRBV10-1 and TRBJ1-1; D is undetermined. CDR1 WNHNN and CDR2 SYGVQD come from the germline V gene (reference sequence). Trimming removed 6 bases at V and 3 bases at J, with 14 bases between. CDR3 length equals 14 residues. DNA for the CDR3: TGCGCCAGCAGACCCGACACAAGGTACACTGAAGCTTTCTTT. The encoded protein is CASRPDTRYTEAFF.

CDR3 loop: CASSTRPGQGYGNIYEQYF. The CDR3 nucleotides read TGCGCCAGCAGCACTAGACCGGGACAGGGGTACGGTAATATCTACGAGCAGTACTTC. The rearrangement joins TRBV5-1 to TRBJ2-7, with 10 bases matching TRBD1. CDR3 length: 19 residues. The ends lost 4 bases at V and 3 bases at J; junction bases unmatched: 19. Germline V gene sequence: CDR1 SGHRS, CDR2 YFSETQ.

This clone came up once. This chain uses TRBV9 with TRBJ2-7; 10 nucleotides align to TRBD1. The CDR3 is 14 residues long. Germline CDR1 and CDR2: SGDLS and YYNGEE. The J segment lost 7 bases and the V segment lost 3 bases, leaving 7 bases of the junction unmatched. For the CDR3, the DNA is TGTGCCAGCAGCGACCTGACAGGGGGCGAAGAGCAGTACTTC. Amino acid sequence: CASSDLTGGEEQYF.

The genes are TRBV9 and TRBJ2-5; TRBD2 is a possible D gene (6 bases). CDR3 length equals 14 residues. The germline CDR1 and CDR2 sequences are SGDLS and YYNGEE. V lost 3 bases, J lost 3 bases, and 12 bases lay in between. CDR3 DNA sequence: TGTGCCAGCAGCGCAACAGGAGGGGAAGAGACCCAGTACTTC. This codes for CASSATGGEETQYF.

The V and J genes are TRBV9 and TRBJ2-1, with 8 bases identical to TRBD2. This CDR3 is built from 16 residues. The J segment lost 2 bases and the V segment lost 4 bases, leaving 8 bases of the junction unmatched. Germline V gives CDR1 SGDLS, CDR2 YYNGEE. CDR3 nucleotide sequence: TGTGCCAGCAGCCCTGACGGGGGGGGCGCCTACAATGAGCAGTTCTTC. Translation gives CASSPDGGGAYNEQFF.

The chain recombines TRBV7-9 with TRBJ2-5; 7 nucleotides align to TRBD2. CDR3 length: 14 amino acids. V shed 3 bases, J shed 3 bases, and the junction held 4 bases outside the gene matches. Germline V gives CDR1 SEHNR, CDR2 FQNEAQ (reference sequence). In nucleotides, the CDR3 is TGTGCCAGCAGCTTTAAGCTAGCGGAAGAGACCCAGTACTTC. Its protein is CASSFKLAEETQYF.